A single sample is the source of the 5 T cell receptor beta chains below, sequenced in a study of T cell responses to AZD1222 COVID-19 vaccine. Sequenced by immunoSEQ multiplex PCR; TCRdb stores in-frame clones only, minus some. The table includes some 120,000 clones, around 82% detected once. The source was peripheral blood, collected on day 0 of AZD1222 vaccination. The receptors were gathered from an adult in good health.

This sequence joins TRBV18 and TRBJ1-5, with 9 bases identical to TRBD1. The CDR3 runs 15 residues. From germline, CDR1 is KGHSH and CDR2 LQKENI. Trimming removed 6 bases from V and 5 bases from J; junction bases left unmatched: 8. The CDR3 is CASSLTGGQDQPQHF. CDR3 coding DNA: TGTGCCAGCTCCCTCACAGGGGGCCAGGATCAGCCCCAGCATTTT.

This clone appeared once. V is TRBV10-3 and J is TRBJ2-1; 7 nucleotides align to TRBD2. CDR3 length: 15 residues. V was clipped by 0 bases and J by 9 bases; unmatched bases: 8. Germline V gene data show CDR1 as ENHRY and CDR2 as SYGVKD. CDR3 nucleotide sequence: TGTGCCATCAGTGAGTCGTCCGAACCGGGGGGTGAGCAGTTCTTC. The encoded protein is CAISESSEPGGEQFF.

This clone was counted once. The V gene is TRBV24-1, the J gene TRBJ2-5; 8 bases agree with TRBD1. Trimming removed 5 bases from V and 1 base from J; junction bases left unmatched: 8. This CDR3 comprises 16 residues. In germline, CDR1 is KGHDR, CDR2 SFDVKD. CDR3 nucleotide sequence: TGTGCCACCAGTGGTTCGACAGGGGCGGTCCAAGAGACCCAGTACTTC. Protein: CATSGSTGAVQETQYF.

V gene TRBV6-2 or TRBV6-3 combines with J gene TRBJ2-1; 9 bases are a match to TRBD2. Unmatched junction bases numbered 11, after V lost 6 bases and J lost 8 bases. This CDR3 is 15 amino acids long. Germline V CDR1 and CDR2: MNHEY, SVGEGT. The CDR3 coding sequence is TGTGCCAGCAGCCTAAATAGCGGGAGAAGGGATGAGCAGTTCTTC. Translated, it gives CASSLNSGRRDEQFF.

The chain carries TRBV7-8 and TRBJ2-7, with 7 bases that match TRBD1. CDR1 is SGHVS, CDR2 FQNEAQ, per germline. V lost 5 bases to trimming and J lost 2 bases; unmatched junction nucleotides: 9. The length of the CDR3 is 15 residues. For the CDR3, the DNA is TGTGCCAGCAGCCTTGGGACAGCAACCCCCTACGAGCAGTACTTC. Translating gives CASSLGTATPYEQYF.